These 27 T cell receptor beta chains came from one sample sequenced in a study of OX40 agonist ivuxolimab in advanced cancers. The repertoire was sequenced with immunoSEQ multiplex PCR; TCRdb's copy has only in-frame clones and lacks some. The profile shows 65,000 to 80,000 clones, under 85% of them singletons. The input for sequencing was CD4+ or CD8+ T cells sorted from blood, taken in a trial of the OX40 agonist ivuxolimab. Receptors originate from an adult with an advanced solid tumor such as melanoma, head and neck, liver or kidney cancer.

This chain connects TRBV6-6 to TRBJ2-1, with a possible D match to TRBD2 (7 bases). The CDR3 spans 11 residues. Germline V gene sequence: CDR1 MNHNY, CDR2 SVGAGI (reference sequence). The germline V and J ends were trimmed by 8 bases and 15 bases, with 17 bases remaining between them. CDR3 in DNA: TGTGCCAGCGGGAGGGACATCGATCTGTTCTTC. Its protein is CASGRDIDLFF.

This clone was observed a few times. This chain uses TRBV7-3 with TRBJ1-1; 12 positions match TRBD1. The trim removed 2 bases at V and 3 bases at J, leaving 22 bases unmatched. CDR1 is SGHTA, CDR2 FQGTGA, per germline. The CDR3 loop spans 22 amino acids. The CDR3 reads CASSLGGCRDRGPALRDTEAFF. The CDR3 nucleotides are TGTGCCAGCAGCTTAGGGGGGTGCCGGGACAGGGGGCCCGCCTTGCGTGACACTGAAGCTTTCTTT. Complete variable domain (other parts from reference TRBV7-3 and TRBJ1-1): GAGVSQTPSNKVTEKGKYVELRCDPISGHTALYWYRQSLGQGPEFLIYFQGTGAADDSGLPNDRFFAVRPEGSVSTLKIQRTERGDSAVYLCASSLGGCRDRGPALRDTEAFFGQGTRLTVV.

This clone was seen a few times. The chain combines TRBV2 with TRBJ1-5, with no clear D. This CDR3 region has 15 residues. Germline V gene data show CDR1 as SNHLY and CDR2 as FYNNEI. Trimming shortened V by 6 bases and J by 3 bases, and 15 bases separated the two germline ends. Written as DNA, the CDR3 is TGTGCCAGCAGCCCGAGTGGTAGATCCAATCAGCCCCAGCATTTT. It translates to CASSPSGRSNQPQHF.

The chain links TRBV18 to TRBJ2-2; D is unresolved. From germline, CDR1 is KGHSH and CDR2 LQKENI. The CDR3 extends over 14 amino acids. V lost 5 bases and J lost 0, with 7 bases in between. The CDR3 spells CASSGQANTGELFF. DNA of the CDR3: TGTGCCAGCTCAGGGCAGGCGAACACCGGGGAGCTGTTTTTT.

A few counts support this clone. The CDR3 sequence is CASSRDRGPYEQYF. CDR3 bases: TGTGCCAGCAGCAGGGACAGGGGCCCTTACGAGCAGTACTTC. The chain links TRBV7-9 to TRBJ2-7; 10 bases line up with TRBD1. CDR3 length equals 14 residues. CDR1 and CDR2 (germline): SEHNR, FQNEAQ (reference sequence). V lost 5 bases and J lost 4; bases outside the gene matches: 5.

This clone appeared a single time. The chain joins TRBV7-2 to TRBJ1-1, with TRBD1 as a possible D gene (5 bases). Germline V gene lookup returns CDR1 SGHTA and CDR2 FQGNSA. V was cut by 5 bases and J by 2 bases, with 15 bases left in between. The CDR3 runs to 15 residues. CDR3 bases: TGTGCCAGCAGCGCCAACGTCGGGACTAACACTGAAGCTTTCTTT. Amino acid sequence: CASSANVGTNTEAFF.

The chain has TRBV5-1 and TRBJ2-3; TRBD2 is a possible D gene (5 bases). Trimming shortened V by 2 bases and J by 4 bases, and 14 bases separated the two germline ends. This CDR3 spans 15 amino acids. The germline gives CDR1 SGHRS, CDR2 YFSETQ. The CDR3 is CASSFSSKAADTQYF. CDR3 nucleotide sequence: TGCGCCAGCAGCTTTTCTAGTAAAGCGGCAGATACGCAGTATTTT. Filled out from reference TRBV5-1 and TRBJ2-3, the complete variable domain reads KAGVTQTPRYLIKTRGQQVTLSCSPISGHRSVSWYQQTPGQGLQFLFEYFSETQRNKGNFPGRFSGRQFSNSRSEMNVSTLELGDSALYLCASSFSSKAADTQYFGPGTRLTVL.

V usage is TRBV5-1 and J usage is TRBJ2-3, with D perhaps assigned TRBD1 or TRBD2 (5 bases each). This CDR3 has 13 residues. V was pared by 4 bases and J by 2 bases, with 8 bases between. Germline values: CDR1 SGHRS, CDR2 YFSETQ. The CDR3 sequence: CASSEGSTDTQYF. The CDR3 region has the DNA TGCGCCAGCAGCGAGGGGTCCACAGATACGCAGTATTTT.

This sequence joins TRBV7-9 and TRBJ1-3; D is possibly TRBD1 (6 bases). This CDR3 is built from 15 residues. Trimming pared 2 bases from V and 0 bases from J, leaving 8 bases between. Per germline, CDR1 SEHNR and CDR2 FQNEAQ (reference sequence). The CDR3 region is CASSLRGVSGNTIYF. In DNA, the CDR3 is TGTGCCAGCAGCTTAAGGGGGGTCTCTGGAAACACCATATATTTT.

J is TRBJ2-5 and V is TRBV7-8, with D perhaps TRBD1 (5 bases). Trimming took off 4 bases at V and 4 bases at J, with 16 bases between the two ends. CDR3 length: 15 amino acids. Per germline, CDR1 SGHVS and CDR2 FQNEAQ. The CDR3 loop is CASSSGLTQAETQYF. DNA for the CDR3: TGTGCCAGCAGCTCAGGGCTTACCCAGGCAGAGACCCAGTACTTC.

This chain links TRBV9 with TRBJ2-6; 7 positions agree with TRBD2. This CDR3 has 20 residues. V lost 4 bases to trimming and J lost 0 bases; unmatched junction nucleotides: 16. Germline CDR1 and CDR2: SGDLS and YYNGEE. For the CDR3, the DNA is TGTGCCAGCAGCCCTCGGGGGGAGGGTAGCGGGTTCTCTGGGGCCAACGTCCTGACTTTC. It yields the protein CASSPRGEGSGFSGANVLTF.

The chain uses TRBV4-3 and TRBJ1-5, with 7 bases lining up with TRBD1. This CDR3 has 16 amino acids. Per germline, CDR1 LGHNA and CDR2 YSLEER. V was pared by 0 bases and J by 5 bases, with 7 bases of the junction left unmatched. The CDR3 nucleotides are TGCGCCAGCAGCCAAGATTTGGGGACAGCCGATCAGCCCCAGCATTTT. Protein: CASSQDLGTADQPQHF.

In DNA, the CDR3 is TGTGCCAGCAGATCTGGACAGGGGCTCCTCTACGAGCAGTACTTC. Encoded protein: CASRSGQGLLYEQYF. The chain is built from TRBV6-1 and TRBJ2-7; 9 positions match TRBD1. J was trimmed by 3 bases and V by 6 bases; bases with no gene match: 9. The CDR3 is made up of 15 amino acids. Looked up from germline, CDR1 is MNHNS and CDR2 is SASEGT.

The rearrangement uses TRBV30 and TRBJ2-7, with 7 bases matching TRBD2. Germline V CDR1 and CDR2: GTSNPN, SVGIG (reference sequence). With V trimmed by 7 bases and J by 0 bases, 18 bases remained unmatched. The CDR3 consists of 17 residues. In DNA, the CDR3 is TGTGCCTCTACCGACCCCCCTAGCGGCCCTAGCTCCTACGAGCAGTACTTC. Translated, it gives CASTDPPSGPSSYEQYF.

The chain couples TRBV11-3 to TRBJ2-1; TRBD1 matches 12 bases. V lost 6 bases to trimming and J lost 8 bases; unmatched junction nucleotides: 8. Per germline, CDR1 SGHNT and CDR2 YENEEA. The CDR3 sequence is 15 residues long. For the CDR3, the DNA is TGTGCCAGCAGTCCAGGGACAGGGGGCGCGGATGAGCAGTTCTTC. It codes for CASSPGTGGADEQFF.

The rearrangement links TRBV28 to TRBJ1-1; tentatively, D is TRBD1 (5 bases). The V end was cut by 6 bases, the J end by 11 bases, with 25 bases between. Germline V gives CDR1 MDHEN, CDR2 SYDVKM. This CDR3 is 15 amino acids long. CDR3 residues: CASRRTPGGVSGAFF. In nucleotides, the CDR3 is TGTGCCAGCAGACGTACCCCCGGGGGGGTATCTGGGGCTTTCTTT.

The chain uses TRBV18 and TRBJ2-7; 7 bases match TRBD1. The CDR3 has 15 amino acids. From germline, CDR1 is KGHSH and CDR2 LQKENI. V lost 4 bases and J lost 3; bases outside the gene matches: 9. CDR3 loop: CASSQTTGKGYEQYF. CDR3 in DNA: TGTGCCAGCTCACAAACGACAGGGAAGGGCTACGAGCAGTACTTC.

The chain has TRBV27 and TRBJ1-1; TRBD1 matches 9 bases. Germline lookup yields CDR1 MNHEY and CDR2 SMNVEV (reference sequence). CDR3 size: 14 residues. The V and J ends lost 8 bases and 1 base, in that order; junction bases with no gene match: 5. In DNA form, the CDR3 reads TGTGCCAGCCGCACGGGACAGGGGAACACTGAAGCTTTCTTT. Protein product: CASRTGQGNTEAFF.

The chain couples TRBV28 to TRBJ1-4; D gene uncertain. V dropped 3 bases and J dropped 8 bases, with 7 bases sitting between them. The CDR3 sequence is 12 residues long. Per the germline V gene, CDR1 is MDHEN and CDR2 is SYDVKM. DNA for the CDR3: TGTGCCAGCAGTTTGCGAAGGGAAAAACTGTTTTTT. Translation: CASSLRREKLFF.

The CDR3 nucleotides read TGTGCCAGCAGTGAAAAGGGCCCAAAGAAAGAGACCCAGTACTTC. Protein sequence: CASSEKGPKKETQYF. The V call is TRBV6-1, the J call TRBJ2-5; D remains ambiguous. The V end lost 2 bases, the J end lost 3 bases, and 13 bases lay between the germline ends. CDR1 is MNHNS and CDR2 is SASEGT in the germline V gene. This CDR3 is built from 15 residues.

The V and J genes are TRBV4-3 and TRBJ2-7; no clear D. Germline CDR1 LGHNA, CDR2 YSLEER. This CDR3 has 16 residues. Trimming removed 0 bases from V and 5 bases from J, with 17 bases in between. For the CDR3, the DNA is TGCGCCAGCAGCCAAGAATTACGGATCAATTCCAACGAGCAGTACTTC. Protein sequence: CASSQELRINSNEQYF.

The V and J genes are TRBV5-8 and TRBJ1-2; TRBD1 matches at 11 bases. Germline assignment: CDR1 SGHTS and CDR2 YDEGEE. V trimming: 0 bases; J trimming: 4 bases; junction bases outside the gene matches: 2. The CDR3 is 15 residues long. CDR3 sequence (DNA): TGTGCCAGCAGCTTGGAAGGGACAGGGGGCTATGGCTACACCTTC. As protein: CASSLEGTGGYGYTF.

This clone occurred a few times. The V call is TRBV7-9, the J call TRBJ2-6; D gene unclear. The CDR3 runs to 15 residues. V gave up 8 bases and J gave up 2 bases, with 13 bases separating them. The V gene's germline CDR1 is SEHNR and CDR2 FQNEAQ (reference sequence). CDR3 in DNA: TGTGCCAGCTGCCCCCCCCGACCTGGGGCCAACGTCCTGACTTTC. Protein: CASCPPRPGANVLTF. The full variable domain, its missing parts supplied by reference TRBV7-9 and TRBJ2-6, is DTGVSQNPRHKITKRGQNVTFRCDPISEHNRLYWYRQTLGQGPEFLTYFQNEAQLEKSRLLSDRFSAERPKGSFSTLEIQRTEQGDSAMYLCASCPPRPGANVLTFGAGSRLTVL.

V and J are TRBV28 and TRBJ2-4; perhaps TRBD1 as D (5 bases). The CDR3 has 15 amino acids. V shed 2 bases and J shed 2 bases, with 10 bases lying between them. Germline V gene lookup returns CDR1 MDHEN and CDR2 SYDVKM. In nucleotides, the CDR3 is TGTGCCAGCAGTTTAAGGGGCAGTCCCAAAAACATTCAGTACTTC. This encodes CASSLRGSPKNIQYF.

This sequence joins TRBV15 and TRBJ2-7; TRBD2 is a possible D gene (5 bases). Germline lookup yields CDR1 LNHNV and CDR2 YYDKDF (reference sequence). The CDR3 length is 13 residues. Trimming shortened V by 1 base and J by 10 bases, and 14 bases separated the two germline ends. CDR3 residues: CATSRVLEGEQYF. DNA of the CDR3: TGTGCCACCAGCAGAGTGTTAGAGGGAGAACAGTACTTC.

This chain uses TRBV18 with TRBJ2-1; 10 positions agree with TRBD1. V lost 2 bases, J lost 9 bases, and 7 bases stayed unmatched. This CDR3 region has 15 residues. The germline gives CDR1 KGHSH, CDR2 LQKENI. This CDR3 reads CASSPGLGTGVEQFF. The CDR3 DNA reads as TGTGCCAGCTCACCAGGGCTCGGGACAGGGGTTGAGCAGTTCTTC.

The chain recombines TRBV6-1 with TRBJ1-2, with D possibly being TRBD1 (6 bases). The CDR3 is made up of 15 amino acids. V lost 7 bases and J lost 5, with 20 bases in between. The germline V gene encodes CDR1 MNHNS and CDR2 SASEGT. The CDR3 sequence is CASTSDRPGGYGYTF. CDR3 bases: TGTGCCAGCACCTCCGACAGGCCGGGGGGTTATGGCTACACCTTC.